This T cell receptor (beta chain) was recovered during a study of shared clonotypes between healthy human individuals. Study-level background: Those who served as donors were two women and three men between the ages of 18 and 49.

Each PCR replicate run on unsorted PBMC took in 300 ng DNA, tens of thousands of T cell genomes. Methods used by the authors: ImmunoSEQ junction-only sequences lacked quality scores, so their filtering differed. Repertoires were generated with immunoSEQ multiplex PCR, while TCRdb's copy carries only in-frame clones and drops some. From that table come the V and J calls and clone size; the DNA was used to work out D and trimming. The sample includes over 400,000 clones, around 73% of them seen just once. Turning to this clone: Its antigen remains unidentified.

Study-wide points: An expected dependence of interdonor clonotype sharing on sequencing depth was noted.

Germline V gene sequence: CDR1 LNHDA, CDR2 SQIVND (reference sequence). This CDR3 has 17 residues. V gave up 3 bases and J gave up 8 bases; unmatched junction bases: 18. The sample comprised PBMCs. This sequence originates from a woman in her 40s in good health. Some clones in this sample may be carry-over from other donors' samples. The chain employs TRBV19 and TRBJ1-1; TRBD1 aligns across 7 bases. In DNA, the CDR3 is TGTGCCAGTAGTATGTCCCGCGGCGGAGGGGGCGTCGGCGAAGCTTTCTTT. Encoded protein: CASSMSRGGGGVGEAFF.